This T cell receptor (beta chain) was identified during a study of Ad26.COV2.S vaccination and SARS-CoV-2 variants. V lost 5 bases, J lost 8 bases, and 11 bases stayed unmatched. Germline CDR1 and CDR2: MNHEY and SVGEGT. The CDR3 totals 15 residues. Sequenced by immunoSEQ multiplex PCR; TCRdb stores in-frame clones only, minus some. The data show around 300,000 clones, with approximately 90% seen just once and just under 5% held by the top ten. Described treatment: approximately 18 received Ad26.COV2.S at low or high dose, single or two shots; about 5 received placebo; per-sample allocation not given. All samples were drawn on day 63, counting from the first vaccine or placebo injection.

Sequencing used peripheral blood, obtained in a trial of Ad26.COV2.S vaccine versus placebo. The chain couples TRBV6-2 or TRBV6-3 to TRBJ2-1; 8 positions agree with TRBD1. The receptor comes from a person aged 18-60 years who received the Ad26.COV2.S COVID-19 vaccine or a placebo. CDR3 protein: CASSGRGRGSDEQFF. The DNA for the CDR3 is TGTGCCAGCAGTGGCAGGGGGCGTGGGTCCGATGAGCAGTTCTTC.